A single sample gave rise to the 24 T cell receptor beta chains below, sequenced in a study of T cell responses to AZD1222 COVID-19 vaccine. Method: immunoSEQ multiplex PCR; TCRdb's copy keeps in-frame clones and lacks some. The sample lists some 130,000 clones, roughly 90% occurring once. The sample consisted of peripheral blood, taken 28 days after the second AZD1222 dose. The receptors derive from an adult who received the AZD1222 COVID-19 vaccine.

CDR3 nucleotide sequence: TGTGCCAGCAGCGTGGACAGGGGGCGAGAGAATTCACCCCTCCACTTT. Residues: CASSVDRGRENSPLHF. The chain has TRBV7-2 and TRBJ1-6; 11 positions match TRBD1. CDR3 length: 16 amino acids. Germline CDR1 is SGHTA and CDR2 is FQGNSA. Unmatched junction bases numbered 7, after V lost 5 bases and J lost 7 bases.

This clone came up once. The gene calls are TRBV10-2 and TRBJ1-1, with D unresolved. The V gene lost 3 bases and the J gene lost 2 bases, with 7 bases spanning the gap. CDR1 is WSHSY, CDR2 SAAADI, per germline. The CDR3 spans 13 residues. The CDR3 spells CASSDNPNTEAFF. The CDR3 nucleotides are TGCGCCAGCAGTGACAATCCAAACACTGAAGCTTTCTTT.

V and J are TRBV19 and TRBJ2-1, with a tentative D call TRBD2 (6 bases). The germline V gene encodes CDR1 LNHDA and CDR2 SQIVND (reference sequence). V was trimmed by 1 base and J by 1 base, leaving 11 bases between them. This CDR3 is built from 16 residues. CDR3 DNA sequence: TGTGCCAGTAGTATAGCTAGCGAGAAATCCTACAATGAGCAGTTCTTC. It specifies CASSIASEKSYNEQFF.

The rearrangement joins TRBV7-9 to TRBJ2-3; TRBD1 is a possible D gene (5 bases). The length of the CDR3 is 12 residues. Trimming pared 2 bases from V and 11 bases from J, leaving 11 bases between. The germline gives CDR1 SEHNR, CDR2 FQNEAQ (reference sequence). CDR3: CASSLSPGKQYF. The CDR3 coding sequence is TGTGCCAGCAGCTTATCTCCAGGGAAGCAGTATTTT.

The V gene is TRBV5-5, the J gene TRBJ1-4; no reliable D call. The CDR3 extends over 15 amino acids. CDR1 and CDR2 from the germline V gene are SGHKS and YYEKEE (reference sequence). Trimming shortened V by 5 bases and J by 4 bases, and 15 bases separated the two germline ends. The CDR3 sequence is CASSAKLGFNEKLFF. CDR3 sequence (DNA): TGTGCCAGCAGTGCGAAGCTCGGCTTTAATGAAAAACTGTTTTTT.

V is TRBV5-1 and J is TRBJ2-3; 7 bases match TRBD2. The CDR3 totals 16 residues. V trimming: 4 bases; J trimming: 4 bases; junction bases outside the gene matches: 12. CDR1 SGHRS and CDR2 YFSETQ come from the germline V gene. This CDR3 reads CASSNMRLAGADTQYF. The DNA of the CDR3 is TGCGCCAGCAGCAATATGAGACTAGCTGGAGCAGATACGCAGTATTTT.

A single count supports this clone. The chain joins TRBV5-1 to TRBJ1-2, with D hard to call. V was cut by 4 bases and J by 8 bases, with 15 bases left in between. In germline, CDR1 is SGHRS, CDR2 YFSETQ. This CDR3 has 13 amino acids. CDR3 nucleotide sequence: TGCGCCAGCAGCCCAATAGTAGGCCTAGGCTACACCTTC. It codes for CASSPIVGLGYTF.

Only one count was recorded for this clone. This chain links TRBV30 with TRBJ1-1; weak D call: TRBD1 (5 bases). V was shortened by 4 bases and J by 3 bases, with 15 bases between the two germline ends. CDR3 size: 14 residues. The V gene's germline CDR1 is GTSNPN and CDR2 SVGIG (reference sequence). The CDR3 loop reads CAWMNQGIDTEAFF. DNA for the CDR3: TGTGCCTGGATGAACCAGGGAATAGACACTGAAGCTTTCTTT.

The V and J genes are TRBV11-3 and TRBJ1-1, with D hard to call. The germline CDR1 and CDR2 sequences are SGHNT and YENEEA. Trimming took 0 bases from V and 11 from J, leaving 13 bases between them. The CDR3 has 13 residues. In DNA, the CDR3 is TGTGCCAGCAGCTTAGATGCGGGGTTGGGCGCTTTCTTT. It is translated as CASSLDAGLGAFF.

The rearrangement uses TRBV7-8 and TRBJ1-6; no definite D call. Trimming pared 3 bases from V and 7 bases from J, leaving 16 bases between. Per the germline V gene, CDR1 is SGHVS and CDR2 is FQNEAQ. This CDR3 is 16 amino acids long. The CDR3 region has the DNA TGTGCCAGCAGCTTGGCTAACTTCGGGGAGAATTCACCCCTCCACTTT. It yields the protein CASSLANFGENSPLHF.

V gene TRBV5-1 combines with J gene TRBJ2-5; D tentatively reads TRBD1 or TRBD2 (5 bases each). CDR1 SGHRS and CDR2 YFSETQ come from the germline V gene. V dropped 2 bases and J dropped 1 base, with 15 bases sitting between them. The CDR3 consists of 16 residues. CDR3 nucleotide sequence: TGCGCCAGCAGCTTTGTGGGGGACCCCTCCCAAGAGACCCAGTACTTC. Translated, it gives CASSFVGDPSQETQYF.

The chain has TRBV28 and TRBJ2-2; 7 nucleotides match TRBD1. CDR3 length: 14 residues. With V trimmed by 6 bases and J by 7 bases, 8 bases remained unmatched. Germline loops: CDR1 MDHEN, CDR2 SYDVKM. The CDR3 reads CASRSDRVSGELFF. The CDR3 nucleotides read TGTGCCAGCAGATCCGACAGGGTTAGCGGGGAGCTGTTTTTT. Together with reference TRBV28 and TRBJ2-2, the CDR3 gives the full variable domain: DVKVTQSSRYLVKRTGEKVFLECVQDMDHENMFWYRQDPGLGLRLIYFSYDVKMKEKGDIPEGYSVSREKKERFSLILESASTNQTSMYLCASRSDRVSGELFFGEGSRLTVL.

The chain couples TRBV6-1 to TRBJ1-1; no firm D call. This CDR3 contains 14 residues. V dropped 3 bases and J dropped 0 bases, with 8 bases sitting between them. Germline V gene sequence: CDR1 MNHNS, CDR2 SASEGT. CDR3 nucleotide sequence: TGTGCCAGCAGTGACCAGTCAATGAACACTGAAGCTTTCTTT. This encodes CASSDQSMNTEAFF.

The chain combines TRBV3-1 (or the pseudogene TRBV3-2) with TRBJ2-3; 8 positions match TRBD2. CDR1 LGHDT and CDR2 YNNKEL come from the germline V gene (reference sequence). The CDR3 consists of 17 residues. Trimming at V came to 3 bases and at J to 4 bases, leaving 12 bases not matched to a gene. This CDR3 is CASSQQGLALNPDTQYF. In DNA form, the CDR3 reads TGTGCCAGCAGCCAGCAAGGACTAGCCCTTAATCCAGATACGCAGTATTTT.

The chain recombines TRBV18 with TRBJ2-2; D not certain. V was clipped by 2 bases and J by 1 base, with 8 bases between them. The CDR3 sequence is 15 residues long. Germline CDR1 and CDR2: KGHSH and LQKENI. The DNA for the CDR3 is TGTGCCAGCTCACCAGCTGACTGGAACACCGGGGAGCTGTTTTTT. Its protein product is CASSPADWNTGELFF.

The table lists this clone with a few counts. The CDR3 bases are TGTGCCAGCAGTGCCGGGACAGGGGGTTCGGTTGGCTACACCTTC. It encodes CASSAGTGGSVGYTF. V usage is TRBV11-3 and J usage is TRBJ1-2; 11 bases are shared with TRBD1. Unmatched junction bases numbered 10, after V lost 6 bases and J lost 7 bases. The CDR3 extends over 15 amino acids. CDR1 and CDR2 (germline): SGHNT, YENEEA.

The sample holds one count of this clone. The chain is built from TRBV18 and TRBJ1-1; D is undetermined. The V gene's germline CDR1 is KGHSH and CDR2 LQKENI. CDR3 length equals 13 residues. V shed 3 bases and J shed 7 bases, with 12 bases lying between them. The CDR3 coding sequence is TGTGCCAGCTCACCGGTCGAGGGCAATGAAGCTTTCTTT. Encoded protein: CASSPVEGNEAFF.

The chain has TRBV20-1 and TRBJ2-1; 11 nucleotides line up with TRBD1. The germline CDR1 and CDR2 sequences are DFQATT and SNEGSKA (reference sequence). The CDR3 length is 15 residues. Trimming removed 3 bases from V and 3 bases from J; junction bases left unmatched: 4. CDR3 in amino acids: CSASSGTGGYNEQFF. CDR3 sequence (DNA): TGCAGTGCTAGTTCCGGGACAGGGGGCTACAATGAGCAGTTCTTC.

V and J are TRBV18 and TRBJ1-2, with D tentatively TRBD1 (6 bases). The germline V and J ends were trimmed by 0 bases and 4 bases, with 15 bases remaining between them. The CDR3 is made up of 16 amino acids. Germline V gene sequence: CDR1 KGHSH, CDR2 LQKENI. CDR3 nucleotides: TGTGCCAGCTCACCACCGATGTTAGGGGGAGGCTATGGCTACACCTTC. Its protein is CASSPPMLGGGYGYTF.

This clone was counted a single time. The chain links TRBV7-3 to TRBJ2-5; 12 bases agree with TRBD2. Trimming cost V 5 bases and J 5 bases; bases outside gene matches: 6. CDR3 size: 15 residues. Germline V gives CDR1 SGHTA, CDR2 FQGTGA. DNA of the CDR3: TGTGCCAGCAGCCCCCTAGGACTAGCGGGGGAGACCCAGTACTTC. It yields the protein CASSPLGLAGETQYF.

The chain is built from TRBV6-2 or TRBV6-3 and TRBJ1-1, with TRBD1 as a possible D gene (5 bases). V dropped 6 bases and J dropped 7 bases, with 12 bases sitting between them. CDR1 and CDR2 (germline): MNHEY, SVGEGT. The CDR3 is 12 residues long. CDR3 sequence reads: CASSRGTFEAFF. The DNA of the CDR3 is TGTGCCAGCAGCCGAGGGACCTTTGAAGCTTTCTTT.

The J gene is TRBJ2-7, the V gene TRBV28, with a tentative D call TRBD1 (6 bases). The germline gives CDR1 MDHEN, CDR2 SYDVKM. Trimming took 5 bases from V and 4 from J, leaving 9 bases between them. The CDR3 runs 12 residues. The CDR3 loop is CASSHTGYEQYF. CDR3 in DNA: TGTGCCAGCAGTCATACAGGGTACGAGCAGTACTTC.

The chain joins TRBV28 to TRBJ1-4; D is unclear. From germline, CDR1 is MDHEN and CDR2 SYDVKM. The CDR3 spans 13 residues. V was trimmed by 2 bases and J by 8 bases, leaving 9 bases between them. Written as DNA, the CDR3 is TGTGCCAGCAGTTTACGACAAGTGGAAAAACTGTTTTTT. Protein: CASSLRQVEKLFF.

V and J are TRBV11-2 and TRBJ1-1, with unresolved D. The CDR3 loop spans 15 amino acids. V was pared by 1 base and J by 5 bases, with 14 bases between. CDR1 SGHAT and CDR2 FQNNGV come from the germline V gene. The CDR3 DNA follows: TGTGCCAGCAGCTTAGTACGAGGAATCCGAACTGAAGCTTTCTTT. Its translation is CASSLVRGIRTEAFF.